These 3 T cell receptor beta chains share one sample of origin, sequenced in a study of T cell responses to AZD1222 COVID-19 vaccine. Generated by immunoSEQ multiplex PCR, the TCRdb table keeps only in-frame clones and is missing some. The sample carries 90,000 to 110,000 clones, roughly nine tenths recorded once. The input for sequencing was peripheral blood, taken 28 days after the second AZD1222 dose. All receptors derive from an adult who received the AZD1222 COVID-19 vaccine.

The chain is built from TRBV19 and TRBJ2-2; 14 bases match TRBD2. Germline CDR1 and CDR2: LNHDA and SQIVND (reference sequence). With 4 bases clipped from V and 0 bases from J, the junction kept 7 bases outside the gene matches. The CDR3 length is 19 residues. This CDR3 reads CASSRTSGRRLSNTGELFF. Here the CDR3 DNA reads TGTGCCAGTAGTAGGACTAGCGGGAGGAGGCTCTCGAACACCGGGGAGCTGTTTTTT.

This chain uses TRBV7-9 with TRBJ2-3, with D unclear. Trimming cost V 0 bases and J 6 bases, with 16 bases left between them. The CDR3 is 16 residues long. From germline, CDR1 is SEHNR and CDR2 FQNEAQ (reference sequence). The CDR3 nucleotides are TGTGCCAGCAGCTTAGCGTTGAGTCTGGCCTCGGATACGCAGTATTTT. It translates to CASSLALSLASDTQYF.

This chain uses TRBV4-3 with TRBJ1-2, with D tentatively TRBD1 (5 bases). Trimming left V 1 base short and J 9 bases short, with 12 bases between. Looked up from germline, CDR1 is LGHNA and CDR2 is YSLEER. CDR3 length equals 13 residues. The CDR3: CASSQAIRVSYTF. CDR3 bases: TGCGCCAGCAGCCAAGCGATCAGGGTTAGCTACACCTTC.